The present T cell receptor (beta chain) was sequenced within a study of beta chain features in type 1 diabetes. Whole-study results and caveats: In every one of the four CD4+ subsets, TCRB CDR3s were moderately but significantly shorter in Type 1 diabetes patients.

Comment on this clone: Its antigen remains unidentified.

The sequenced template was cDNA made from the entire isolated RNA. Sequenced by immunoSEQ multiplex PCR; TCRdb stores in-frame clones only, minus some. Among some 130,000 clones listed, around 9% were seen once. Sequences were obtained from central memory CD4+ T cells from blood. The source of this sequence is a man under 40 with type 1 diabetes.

The DNA for the CDR3 is TGTGCCAGCAGCCCCGAGGACAGGAGCTCCTATAATTCACCCCTCCACTTT. The encoded protein is CASSPEDRSSYNSPLHF. This sequence joins TRBV7-8 and TRBJ1-6, with 7 bases identical to TRBD1. Germline CDR1 SGHVS, CDR2 FQNEAQ. The V segment lost 5 bases and the J segment 0 bases; nucleotides outside the gene matches: 7. The CDR3 runs to 17 residues.